This TCR beta chain came from a study of blood T cells in healthy people across ages. On this clonotype: Its antigen is undetermined.

It was with a sample-barcoded 5' primer and a J-beta primer mix that a second PCR of about 6 to 12 cycles was run. TCRdb independently ran MiXCR on the 5' RACE reads; one entry per CDR3 protein. The top ten hold around 37% of the sample, which has about 640,000 distinct CDR3 sequences, roughly 58% seen once. The germline V gene has CDR1 KGHDR and CDR2 SFDVKD. This CDR3 region has 15 residues. Trimming cost V 1 base and J 6 bases, with 11 bases left between them. Points from the study as a whole: Underestimates were what the diversity estimates from one million T cells were considered to be.

Sequenced sample: blood. This sequence joins TRBV24-1 and TRBJ1-4; D possibly corresponds to TRBD1 (6 bases). The TCR originated in a man aged 60 to 69 in good health. The CDR3 DNA sequence: TGTGCCACCAGTGATTTCGGGGGCCAGGATGAAAAACTGTTTTTT. This codes for CATSDFGGQDEKLFF.